This TCR beta chain appears in the sequencing data of a study of beta chain features in type 1 diabetes. A note on this clone: Its antigen is not identified. The junction does not match germline at one end; this may be a read error.

Reverse transcribing all isolated RNA meant expressed TCRB transcripts were sequenced. Repertoires were generated with immunoSEQ multiplex PCR, while TCRdb's copy carries only in-frame clones and drops some. The data contain 860,000 or so clones, roughly a sixth of them singletons. The CDR3 has 15 residues. Looked up from germline, CDR1 is MNHNY and CDR2 is SVGAGI (reference sequence). Whole-study findings and limits: A potential influence of HLA type upon TCRB rearrangement remained unresolved herein.

The sequencing sample was made of naive CD4+ T cells from blood. The rearrangement joins TRBV6-6 to TRBJ1-4; weak D call: TRBD1 (5 bases). The source of this sequence is a woman in her late teens or twenties in good health. For the CDR3, the DNA is TGTGCCAGCAGTTACCAGACCGGGACTATTGAAAAACTGTTTTTT. Translated: CASSYQTGTIEKLFF.